The rows below give T cell receptor beta chains drawn from one sample of a study of technical replicates of blood from a few donors. The method was immunoSEQ multiplex PCR; TCRdb's version includes in-frame clones alone and lacks a portion of them. Among about 98,000 clones, almost 96% were seen once, and the ten largest hold roughly 0.23%. The specimen sequenced was T cells isolated from PBMCs. Every receptor here comes from a human donor in good health. CDR3s include the opening cysteine and the closing phenylalanine or tryptophan. Not every row has a clone size; where given, it reads once, few, many or a size class.

.	TRBV19	TRBJ1-1	CASSAGTGITEAFF
.	TRBV6-5	TRBJ2-1	CASSYYGSGIEQFF
.	TRBV6-1	TRBJ2-2	CASSVKGAGTGELFF
once	TRBV7-2	TRBJ2-3	CASSSTRPSTDTQYF
.	TRBV5-5	TRBJ1-5	CASSNRRDIYQPQHF
.	TRBV27	TRBJ2-1	CASSLRRLAGGVNEQFF
.	TRBV5-1	TRBJ2-3	CASSLEGQNADTQYF
.	TRBV5-1	TRBJ1-1	CASSLVLGSTEAFF
few	TRBV6-1	TRBJ2-3	CASSGRTVFTDTQYF
.	TRBV5-1	TRBJ1-4	CASSYDRLNEKLFF
.	TRBV28	TRBJ1-5	CASSNGGTQPQHF
.	TRBV28	TRBJ1-3	CASENLSTGGKGGNTIYF
.	TRBV19	TRBJ1-1	CASSRGQGYMNTEAFF
.	TRBV28	TRBJ2-7	CASSRRPGQGQSYEQYF
.	TRBV7-3	TRBJ2-1	CASSLTTSSGGMGQFF
.	TRBV7-6	TRBJ2-1	CASSLVASGGDNEQFF
.	TRBV6-6	TRBJ2-1	CASTPGLAGWNEQFF
.	TRBV29-1	TRBJ2-5	CSAESGRIKETQYF
.	TRBV18	TRBJ2-1	CASSPPQRGVNNEQFF
.	TRBV2	TRBJ2-1	CASSGDRGANEQFF
few	TRBV6-1	TRBJ2-2	CASSEQRGNTGELFF
once	TRBV27	TRBJ2-7	CASSFGQNYEQYF
.	TRBV7-9	TRBJ2-5	CASSLGVGSLAANQETQYF
.	TRBV28	TRBJ2-7	CASSSAPGTDYEQYF
.	TRBV27	TRBJ1-2	CASSLSPTGEGYGYTF
.	TRBV11-3	TRBJ2-2	CASSPRLAGGTGELFF
.	TRBV6-6	TRBJ1-5	CASSFDRGGQPQHF
.	TRBV9	TRBJ2-7	CASSETGGGEQYF
.	TRBV18	TRBJ2-3	CASSPTLAGAGDTQYF
.	TRBV6-5	TRBJ2-3	CASSYRQGTDTQYF
.	TRBV5-1	TRBJ2-1	CASNPVADYFNEQFF
.	TRBV19	TRBJ2-1	CASRPSGRSEQFF
.	TRBV9	TRBJ1-3	CASSSYSSGNTIYF
.	TRBV10-3	TRBJ2-1	CAISSNPSGSAYNEQFF
.	TRBV5-1	TRBJ2-3	CASSWGQGPDTQYF
.	TRBV27	TRBJ2-1	CASAPGVNEQFF
.	TRBV4-1	TRBJ2-7	CASSQGRGAYEQYF
.	TRBV18	TRBJ2-7	CASSPRGTVAYEQYF
.	TRBV10-3	TRBJ2-2	CAISESGVAGELFF
.	TRBV4-2	TRBJ2-3	CASSQGGYRVGSDTQYF
.	TRBV9	TRBJ1-2	CASSLQGLGGYTF
.	TRBV29-1	TRBJ2-5	CSARRTTQETQYF
.	TRBV19	TRBJ1-5	CASSIVAQNQPQHF
.	TRBV27	TRBJ2-1	CASVSSGTGEQFF
.	TRBV11-3	TRBJ1-4	CASSLAQGFGKLFF
.	TRBV19	TRBJ1-1	CASSIDRGGTEAFF
.	TRBV7-6	TRBJ2-5	CASSLVTGLQETQYF
.	TRBV11-2	TRBJ2-1	CASSAYPSGTYNEQFF
.	TRBV6-1	TRBJ1-5	CASSDFWQGAGQPQHF
.	TRBV7-3	TRBJ1-5	CASSLDQGQPQHF
.	TRBV5-6	TRBJ2-7	CASSAGTAEQYF
.	TRBV21-1	TRBJ2-4	CASSNLAKNIQYF
.	TRBV20-1	TRBJ2-5	CSAMGQETQYF
.	TRBV5-6	TRBJ2-7	CASSGMTSGKAYEQYF
.	TRBV5-1	TRBJ2-5	CASSSTGSQETQYF
.	TRBV6-1	TRBJ2-3	CASSELAGGKTDTQYF
.	TRBV2	TRBJ1-1	CASRGMNTEAFF